This TCR beta chain derives from a study of CD8 T cells in Susac syndrome. It was with random hexamers that about 0.45 to 1 ug RNA was reverse transcribed. Amplification of TCR beta CDR3 across 54 Vbeta and 13 Jbeta was performed with immunoSEQ multiplex PCR. TCRdb re-called the immunoSEQ multiplex PCR reads through MiXCR, storing one row per CDR3 protein. This sample has about 400,000 distinct CDR3 sequences, with approximately 89% found just once. With V trimmed by 5 bases and J by 6 bases, 14 bases remained unmatched. Germline CDR1 is DFQATT and CDR2 is SNEGSKA (reference sequence). The CDR3 runs 15 residues. This clonotype was seen once.

V is TRBV20-1 and J is TRBJ2-3; 7 bases align to TRBD2. The sequenced sample consisted of CD8+ T cells from PBMCs. This TCR derives from a human donor with multiple sclerosis. In DNA, the CDR3 is TGCAGTGCTCTAGGGGTGGGGAGGGCCCCGGATACGCAGTATTTT. This codes for CSALGVGRAPDTQYF.